The present entry profiles one TCR beta chain with its context. Its target is unknown. The V gene's germline CDR1 is SGHRS and CDR2 YFSETQ. The trim removed 7 bases at V and 7 bases at J, leaving 13 bases unmatched. The CDR3 consists of 14 residues. This sample stems from a study of CD8+ T cells in alopecia areata. Study summary: Treated patients took oral tofacitinib at 5 to 10 mg twice daily. For treated patients, severity scores reflected the percentage of scalp area affected. Tofacitinib administration persisted for 6 to 18 months, succeeded by 6 months off drug.

Extracted from the samples, RNA was reverse transcribed into cDNA to serve as the sequencing template. Measured with immunoSEQ multiplex PCR; TCRdb has only the in-frame clones, and not every one. Among 200,000 to 250,000 clones, 64% were seen once, and the ten largest hold about 4.2%. Study outcomes and limitations: Patients displayed less clarity in TCR sharing than mice, a finding possibly related to HLA.

The treatment denotes: oral pan-JAK inhibitor, 5-10 mg twice daily. The sequences come from CD4+ T cells sorted from blood, collected at week 4, from a patient treated with tofacitinib. This TCR was sampled from a human donor with alopecia areata. The V and J genes are TRBV5-1 and TRBJ1-1; 7 nucleotides line up with TRBD1. CDR3 DNA: TGCGCCAGCGGGCTAACCCAGGGGGGGCTTGAAGCTTTCTTT. Its translation is CASGLTQGGLEAFF.